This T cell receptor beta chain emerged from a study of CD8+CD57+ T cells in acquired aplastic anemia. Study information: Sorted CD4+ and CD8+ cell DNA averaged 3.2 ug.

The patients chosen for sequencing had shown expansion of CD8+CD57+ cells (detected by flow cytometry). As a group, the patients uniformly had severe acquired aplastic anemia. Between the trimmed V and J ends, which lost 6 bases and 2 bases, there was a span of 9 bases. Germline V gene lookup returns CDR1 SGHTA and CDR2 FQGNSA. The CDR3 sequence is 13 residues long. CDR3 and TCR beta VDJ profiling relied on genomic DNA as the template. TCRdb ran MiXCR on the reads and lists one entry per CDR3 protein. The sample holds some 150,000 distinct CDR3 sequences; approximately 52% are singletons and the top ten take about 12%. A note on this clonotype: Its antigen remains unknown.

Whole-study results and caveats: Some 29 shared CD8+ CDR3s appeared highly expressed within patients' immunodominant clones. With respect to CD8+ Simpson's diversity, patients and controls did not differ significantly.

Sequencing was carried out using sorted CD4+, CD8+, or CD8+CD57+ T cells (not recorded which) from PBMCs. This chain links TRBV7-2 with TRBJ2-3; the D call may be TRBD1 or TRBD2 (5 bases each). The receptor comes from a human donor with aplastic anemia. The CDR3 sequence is CASRRDHTDTQYF. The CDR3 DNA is TGTGCCAGCAGGAGGGACCACACAGATACGCAGTATTTT.